This T cell receptor (beta chain) was profiled in a study of blood T cell repertoires in COVID-19. Background on the study: Sources were T cells, B-cell-depleted T cells, or PBMCs; the material itself was cDNA or gDNA.

This clone showed up just a few times. Only in-frame clones appear in the TCRdb table, and some are missing; sequencing was by immunoSEQ multiplex PCR. The profile shows fewer than 200,000 clones, approximately 80% of them singletons. Trimming pared 2 bases from V and 4 bases from J, leaving 8 bases between. In germline, CDR1 is SGHDN, CDR2 FVKESK. The CDR3 has 13 residues. This sequence joins TRBV14 and TRBJ1-2; unclear D gene. The sequencing sample was made of peripheral blood. The receptor was isolated from a woman aged 40 to 50 with COVID-19, enrolled during active disease. The CDR3 DNA follows: TGTGCCAGCAGCCAATTGGTCGGCTATGGCTACACCTTC. As protein: CASSQLVGYGYTF.